Sequencing of this T cell receptor beta chain was carried out in a study of blood T cell repertoires in COVID-19. Study-wide context: The United States, Italy and Spain provided the acute and convalescent COVID-19 samples. T cells, B-cell-depleted T cells, or PBMCs provided the cDNA or gDNA that served as material.

Trimming removed 5 bases from V and 2 bases from J, with 13 bases in between. Germline loops: CDR1 SGHTA, CDR2 FQGNSA. This CDR3 comprises 15 residues. Original methodology: Estimated nucleated cell counts came from reference gene primer amplification. Repertoires were generated with immunoSEQ multiplex PCR, while TCRdb's copy carries only in-frame clones and drops some. The V and J calls and the clone size are those of that table, but D and trimming were determined from the DNA. The table records some 170,000 clones, 93% of them present only once. This chain connects TRBV7-2 to TRBJ1-3, with D unclear. The source of this sequence is a woman in her sixties or seventies with COVID-19, enrolled during active disease. The sequencing input was peripheral blood. As DNA, the CDR3 is TGTGCCAGCAGCCCGAGGGTTGTCCCTGGAAACACCATATATTTT. It yields the protein CASSPRVVPGNTIYF.